This T cell receptor beta chain emerged from a study of shared clonotypes between healthy human individuals (dated by TCRdb to 2018 to 2021). With respect to the entire study: A few men and a couple of women, aged 18 to 49 years, made up the cohort. Blood TCR repertoires of five healthy adults were deeply sequenced to estimate repertoire size and the extent of clonotype sharing between individuals. For each donor, three plates each were used for CD4 naive and CD4 memory, two plates were used for CD8 naive, and one plate was used for CD8 memory. Between about 0.85 and 9.5 billion PBMCs per donor were obtained by leukapheresis. Libraries were prepared and TCR repertoires were sequenced by different laboratories using diverse techniques, in order to increase sequencing depth and limit assay-specific biases.

Beyond this particular receptor, the publication reports: Sampling was restricted to blood, and TCR repertoires in tissues likely differ from the TCR repertoires found in blood. Based on pairwise subsampling, the degree of clonotype sharing among donors was expected to be affected by sequencing depth. Estimated clonotype richness was generally larger for naive than for memory subsets. Rarefaction of sorted-subset datasets indicated incomplete sequencing despite the large sequencing depth. Compared with non-shared clonotypes, the clonotypes found in all four sorted-subset donors had higher generation probabilities. Because the study included a small number of donors, the genetic and exposure-history diversity represented was limited. Approximately 5% of naive CD4, 3.5% of naive CD8, approximately 2.2% of memory CD4, and about 0.4% of memory CD8 clonotypes were shared across several donors.

This clone showed up many times. Its antigen is still unknown. Base qualities are not at hand, and no much larger clone is one base apart. Using the deep immunoSEQ assay, multiplex PCR amplified TCR CDR3 regions from genomic DNA. Genomic DNA extracted from each cell subset was distributed evenly over all wells of several immunoSEQ 96-well plates, and each plate served as one replicate. For sorted subsets, 150 to 250 ng genomic DNA, equal to tens of thousands of T cell genomes, was loaded into each replicate PCR. Purified libraries were quantified with a Qubit 3.0 fluorometer, sized on a Bioanalyzer 2100, and re-quantified with the KAPA Library Quantification kit. A separate single-read 150-cycle Illumina NextSeq 550 flow cell was used to sequence each immunoSEQ 96-well plate. The original methods were these. Because the immunoSEQ output held only junctional sequences and lacked quality scores, the filtering could not match the filtering applied to full-length reads. To assign V/J genes and CDR3, sequences were annotated using PyIR, a Python wrapper for IgBLAST v1.9, with IMGT germline references. Any read was removed if the V/J assignment was weak (E-value above 1e-6), the CDR3 was missing, or the read contained stop codons, out-of-frame junctions, or ambiguous translated residues. V3J clonotypes were defined as sequences sharing an identical inferred V gene, J gene, and CDR3 amino acid sequence. Percentage overlap between repertoires was calculated by dividing the number of shared unique clonotypes by the size of the smaller repertoire. Three approaches were used to assess repertoire richness: RTK rarefaction, the Chao1 estimator, and Recon v2.1 estimates of unobserved clonotypes. Generation probabilities for all TCRbeta clonotypes obtained by the gDNA method from a handful of donors were computed using OLGA. TCRdb took this table from immuneACCESS and kept in-frame rearrangements with V and J called. Such tables lack part of the clones; where checked against another copy, unresolved V genes explain under half of the gap, and the rest is unexplained. That table furnishes V, J and clone size, whereas the DNA furnished D and trimming. In this sample the table shows almost 750,000 clones, approximately 77% of which occur a single time. The ten largest account for under 2% of the sample.

Donors were healthy HIV-negative adults with no recently reported acute infections or vaccinations. All donors were Caucasian adults living in Nashville, Tennessee, USA. Magnetic negative selection was used to enrich CD4+ T cells, after which naive cells were positively selected on CD45RA and the negative fraction became the memory subset. Blood was collected by leukapheresis, and PBMCs were isolated by Ficoll-Histopaque density gradient centrifugation and then cryopreserved in liquid nitrogen vapor phase. Purity and quantity of every magnetically sorted T cell population were checked by analytical flow cytometry. From each sorted fraction, genomic DNA was isolated and quantified by UV absorbance on a Nanodrop 2000c. Material for sequencing was memory CD4+ T cells sorted from blood. The cell subset or site label here, explained by the study, means: CD45RA-negative fraction. The source of this sequence is a woman aged 25-40 years in good health.

The DNA is as follows: TGTGCCACCAGCAGAGACCAGGGGGCCATTTACGAGCAGTACTTC. Protein translation: CATSRDQGAIYEQYF. The sequence joins TRBV15 to TRBJ2-7; the junction holds 8 bases that match TRBD1. Trimmed from V: 0 bases; trimmed from J: 4 bases; junction bases lacking a gene match: 5. The CDR3 runs 15 amino acids, cysteine and phenylalanine included. Of all the DNA, just the CDR3 is kept, 45 bases in frame from base 1. Reading the germline V gene (reference sequence) gives CDR1 LNHNV and CDR2 YYDKDF.